Below, one TCR beta chain is given with its context. Each diagnosis drew on symptoms, thyroxine, TRAb, thyroid ultrasound and orbital computed tomography findings. This CDR3 region has 15 residues. Germline V gene sequence: CDR1 LGHNA, CDR2 YNFKEQ. V was pared by 4 bases and J by 5 bases, with 9 bases of the junction left unmatched. This sample stems from a study of T cells in Graves' hyperthyroidism and ophthalmopathy. Using RNA transcripts as the source, TCR beta CDR3 regions were amplified. The TCR CDR3 first-round RT-PCR relied on the HTBI primer set. TCRdb redid the calling of the multiplex PCR reads with MiXCR, one entry per CDR3 protein. This sample has about 290,000 distinct CDR3 sequences; roughly 14% occur once, and the top ten carry 6.5% to 10%.

This receptor was taken from a woman aged 25 to 45 with Graves' hyperthyroidism that later progressed to Graves' ophthalmopathy. The sequenced sample was blood. The J gene is TRBJ2-3, the V gene TRBV4-2; TRBD1 agrees at 7 bases. The CDR3 DNA reads as TGTGCCAGCAGCCCACTGACAGGGCTTGGAGATACGCAGTATTTT. Translated: CASSPLTGLGDTQYF.